This T cell receptor (beta chain) was recorded in a study of shared clonotypes between healthy human individuals. Study-wide results and caveats: Generation probabilities were higher for clonotypes shared across all four sorted-subset donors than for unshared ones. A small donor pool kept down the genetic and exposure-history diversity that was represented. Only blood underwent sampling, and tissue repertoires likely differ.

This clone turned up a few times. Its matching antigen is unknown. The V gene's germline CDR1 is MGHDK and CDR2 SYGVNS. The CDR3 totals 15 residues. After removal of 2 bases from V and 5 bases from J, the junction contained 8 bases not matched to a gene. Original processing methods: Junction-only sequences without quality scores were provided by ImmunoSEQ, so filtering was different. Sequenced by immunoSEQ multiplex PCR; TCRdb stores in-frame clones only, minus some. V, J and clone size are taken as reported in that table, and D and trimming were inferred from the DNA itself. The sample carries more than 550,000 clones, roughly two thirds recorded once.

The receptor was derived from a woman under 40 in good health. The sequenced sample was memory CD4+ T cells sorted from blood. As for subset: CD45RA-negative fraction. The chain recombines TRBV25-1 with TRBJ1-1; TRBD1 agrees at 7 bases. CDR3 DNA sequence: TGTGCCAGCAGTGAAAACAGGGGTGGTTATACTGAAGCTTTCTTT. Protein sequence: CASSENRGGYTEAFF.